This T cell receptor (beta chain) was sequenced for a study of blood T cell repertoires in COVID-19. Looked up from germline, CDR1 is GTSNPN and CDR2 is SVGIG (reference sequence). Losses at the gene ends were 5 bases for V and 7 bases for J; bases not matched to a gene: 7. There are 13 residues in the CDR3. TCRdb keeps only in-frame clones here, not all; method: immunoSEQ multiplex PCR. The table shows hundreds of thousands of clones, with about 88% occurring only once. Sequencing input: peripheral blood. The chain carries TRBV30 and TRBJ1-5; TRBD1 agrees at 8 bases. This receptor was obtained from a woman aged 70 to 79 with COVID-19, enrolled during active disease. The CDR3: CAWADREGQPQHF. The CDR3 region has the DNA TGTGCCTGGGCGGACAGGGAGGGGCAGCCCCAGCATTTT.